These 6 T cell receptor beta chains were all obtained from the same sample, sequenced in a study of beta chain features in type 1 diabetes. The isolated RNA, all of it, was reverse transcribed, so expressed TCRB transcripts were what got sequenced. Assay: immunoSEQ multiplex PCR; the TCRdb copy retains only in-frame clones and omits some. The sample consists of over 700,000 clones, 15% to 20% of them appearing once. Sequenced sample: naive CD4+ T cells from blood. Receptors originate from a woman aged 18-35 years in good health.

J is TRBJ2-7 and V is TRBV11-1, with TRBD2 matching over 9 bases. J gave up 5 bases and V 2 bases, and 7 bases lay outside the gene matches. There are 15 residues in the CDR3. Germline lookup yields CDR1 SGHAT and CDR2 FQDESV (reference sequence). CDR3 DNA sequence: TGTGCCAGCAGCTTACGTAGCGGGAGCTTCGACGAGCAGTACTTC. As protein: CASSLRSGSFDEQYF.

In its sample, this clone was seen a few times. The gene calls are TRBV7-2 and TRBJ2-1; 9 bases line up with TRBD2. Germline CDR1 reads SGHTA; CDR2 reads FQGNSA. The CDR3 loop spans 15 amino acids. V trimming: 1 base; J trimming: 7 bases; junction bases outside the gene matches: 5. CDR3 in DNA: TGTGCCAGCAGCTTAGTCGAAGCGGGGGGTAATGAGCAGTTCTTC. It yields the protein CASSLVEAGGNEQFF.

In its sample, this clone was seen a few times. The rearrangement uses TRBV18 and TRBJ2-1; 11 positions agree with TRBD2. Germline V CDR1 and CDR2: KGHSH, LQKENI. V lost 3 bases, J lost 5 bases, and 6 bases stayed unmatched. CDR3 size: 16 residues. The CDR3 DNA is TGTGCCAGCTCACCTCCCTTGGGACTAGCGGACAATGAGCAGTTCTTC. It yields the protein CASSPPLGLADNEQFF.

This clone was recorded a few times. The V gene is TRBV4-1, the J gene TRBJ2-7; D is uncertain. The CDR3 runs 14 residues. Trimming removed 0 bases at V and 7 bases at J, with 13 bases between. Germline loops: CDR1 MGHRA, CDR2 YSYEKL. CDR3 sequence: CASSQDNMRKEQYF. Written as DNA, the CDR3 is TGCGCCAGCAGCCAAGATAATATGAGAAAAGAGCAGTACTTC.

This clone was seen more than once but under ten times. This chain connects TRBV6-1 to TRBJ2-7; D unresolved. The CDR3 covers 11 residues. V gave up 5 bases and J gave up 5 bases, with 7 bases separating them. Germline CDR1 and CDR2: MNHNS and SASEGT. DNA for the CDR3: TGTGCCAGCAGTCAGGCAGACGAGCAGTACTTC. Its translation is CASSQADEQYF.

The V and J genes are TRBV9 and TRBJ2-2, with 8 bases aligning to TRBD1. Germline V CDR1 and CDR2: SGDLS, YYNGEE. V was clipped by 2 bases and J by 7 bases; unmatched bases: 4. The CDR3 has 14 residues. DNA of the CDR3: TGTGCCAGCAGCGTCGGGACAGGACGCGGGGAGCTGTTTTTT. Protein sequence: CASSVGTGRGELFF.